This TCR beta chain emerged from a study of blood T cell repertoires in COVID-19. As for the study in general: Researchers got acute and convalescent COVID-19 samples from the United States, Italy and Spain. T cells, B-cell-depleted T cells, or PBMCs provided the cDNA or gDNA that served as material.

Looked up from germline, CDR1 is MDHEN and CDR2 is SYDVKM. This CDR3 contains 13 residues. V was trimmed by 1 base and J by 9 bases, leaving 10 bases between them. Per the original data handling: Estimates of nucleated cell counts were drawn from the amplification of reference gene primers. Data came from immunoSEQ multiplex PCR; TCRdb stores just in-frame clones and leaves some out. That table supplies the V and J calls and clone size; D and trimming were determined from the DNA. In the table there are 180,000 or so clones, approximately 80% of which are singletons. This TCR was recovered from a man aged 50 or older who had recovered from COVID-19. The chain recombines TRBV28 with TRBJ2-1; D ambiguous. Sequenced input: peripheral blood. The CDR3 region is CASSLSLPPEQFF. CDR3 sequence (DNA): TGTGCCAGCAGTTTATCTCTCCCTCCTGAGCAGTTCTTC.